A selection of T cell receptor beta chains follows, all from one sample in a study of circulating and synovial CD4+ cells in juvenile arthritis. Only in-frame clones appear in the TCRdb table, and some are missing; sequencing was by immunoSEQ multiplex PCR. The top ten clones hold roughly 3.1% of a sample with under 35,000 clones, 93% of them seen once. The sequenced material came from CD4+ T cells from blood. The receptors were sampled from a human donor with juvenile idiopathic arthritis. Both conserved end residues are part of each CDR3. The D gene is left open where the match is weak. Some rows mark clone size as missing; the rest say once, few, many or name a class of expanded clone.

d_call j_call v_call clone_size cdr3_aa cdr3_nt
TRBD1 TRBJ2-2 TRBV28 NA CASRRQGVTGELFF TGTGCCAGCCGCCGACAGGGAGTCACCGGGGAGCTGTTTTTT
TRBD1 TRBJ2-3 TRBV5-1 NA CASSFNRGDTQYF TGCGCCAGCAGCTTTAACAGGGGAGATACGCAGTATTTT
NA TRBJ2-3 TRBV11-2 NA CASSSRRDVLDTQYF TGTGCCAGCAGCTCCAGGCGGGATGTGTTAGATACGCAGTATTTT
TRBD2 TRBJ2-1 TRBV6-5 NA CASLAGVGNEQFF TGTGCCAGCCTGGCGGGGGTGGGCAATGAGCAGTTCTTC
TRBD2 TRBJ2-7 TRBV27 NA CASSFGTSPHEQYF TGTGCCAGCAGTTTCGGGACTAGTCCCCACGAGCAGTACTTC
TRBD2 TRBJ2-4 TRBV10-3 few CAVLSTSQNIQYF TGTGCCGTCCTGTCGACTAGCCAAAACATTCAGTACTTC
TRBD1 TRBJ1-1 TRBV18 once CASSLMSTGGLSEAFF TGTGCCAGCTCATTAATGTCGACAGGGGGTCTGTCTGAAGCTTTCTTT
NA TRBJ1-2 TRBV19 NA CASSIDTGIYGYTF TGTGCCAGTAGTATAGATACAGGAATCTATGGCTACACCTTC
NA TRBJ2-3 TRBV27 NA CASSSKILSTSRIDTQYF TGTGCCAGCAGTTCGAAAATCTTAAGTACTTCGAGGATAGATACGCAGTATTTT
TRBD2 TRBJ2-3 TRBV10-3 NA CAISLAGDTQYF TGTGCCATCAGTCTAGCGGGAGATACGCAGTATTTT
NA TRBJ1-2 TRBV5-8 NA CASSPGVPKLHTF TGTGCCAGCTCCCCGGGGGTTCCGAAGCTTCACACCTTC
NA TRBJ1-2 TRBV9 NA CASSVGRTNYGYTF TGTGCCAGCAGCGTAGGCAGGACTAACTATGGCTACACCTTC
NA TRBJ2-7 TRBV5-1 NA CASSLSGHQTYEQYF TGCGCCAGCAGCTTGTCGGGACACCAGACCTACGAGCAGTACTTC
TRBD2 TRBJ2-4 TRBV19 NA CASRRELAGRANIQYF TGTGCCAGTAGGCGAGAACTAGCGGGAAGGGCAAACATTCAGTACTTC
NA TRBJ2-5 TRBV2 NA CASSRGIQETQYF TGTGCCAGCAGTCGGGGTATACAAGAGACCCAGTACTTC
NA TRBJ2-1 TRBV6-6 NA CASSSRAGYEQFF TGTGCCAGCAGTTCACGGGCGGGATATGAGCAGTTCTTC
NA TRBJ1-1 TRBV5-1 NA CASSLEAGVSTEAFF TGCGCCAGCAGCTTGGAGGCGGGGGTAAGCACTGAAGCTTTCTTT
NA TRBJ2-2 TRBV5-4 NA CASSTMDTGELFF TGTGCCAGCAGTACTATGGACACCGGGGAGCTGTTTTTT
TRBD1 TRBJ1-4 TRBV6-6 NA CASSYRDRDEKLFF TGTGCCAGCAGTTACAGGGACAGGGATGAAAAACTGTTTTTT
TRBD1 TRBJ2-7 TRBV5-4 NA CASSSLGQGSSYEQYF TGTGCCAGCAGCTCTCTAGGACAGGGGTCATCCTACGAGCAGTACTTC
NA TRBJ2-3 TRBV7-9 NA CASRRGTVGSDTQYF TGTGCCAGCCGACGAGGGACTGTCGGATCAGATACGCAGTATTTT
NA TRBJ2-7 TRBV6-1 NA CASSEAEGASYEQYF TGTGCCAGCAGTGAAGCGGAGGGGGCCTCCTACGAGCAGTACTTC
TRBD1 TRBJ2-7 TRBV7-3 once CASSLSAGGAYEQYF TGTGCCAGCAGCTTATCGGCAGGGGGCGCCTACGAGCAGTACTTC
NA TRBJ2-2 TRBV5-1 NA CASSSTGNTGELFF TGCGCCAGCAGCTCAACAGGGAACACCGGGGAGCTGTTTTTT
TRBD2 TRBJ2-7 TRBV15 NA CATSRDLRETSYEQYF TGTGCCACCAGCAGAGATTTGCGGGAGACCTCCTACGAGCAGTACTTC
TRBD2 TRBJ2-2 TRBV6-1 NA CASGRVAGELFF TGTGCCAGCGGGAGGGTGGCCGGGGAGCTGTTTTTT
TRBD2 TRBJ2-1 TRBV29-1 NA CSVRNRLADADEQFF TGCAGCGTCAGAAATAGACTAGCGGATGCCGATGAGCAGTTCTTC
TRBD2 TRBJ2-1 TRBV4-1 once CASSQDGTSGFGEQFF TGCGCCAGCAGCCAAGATGGGACTAGCGGTTTCGGGGAGCAGTTCTTC
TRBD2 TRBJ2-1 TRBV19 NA CASSKLFSGSVYEQFF TGTGCCAGTAGTAAACTCTTTAGCGGGAGTGTCTATGAGCAGTTCTTC
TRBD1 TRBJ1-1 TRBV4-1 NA CASSQEGWTGRNTEAFF TGCGCCAGCAGCCAAGAAGGATGGACAGGGCGAAACACTGAAGCTTTCTTT
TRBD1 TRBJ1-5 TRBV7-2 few CASSYRGGGNQPQHF TGTGCCAGCTCCTACAGGGGAGGAGGCAATCAGCCCCAGCATTTT
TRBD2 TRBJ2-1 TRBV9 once CASSVATSGAYNEQFF TGTGCCAGCAGCGTCGCGACTAGCGGGGCTTACAATGAGCAGTTCTTC
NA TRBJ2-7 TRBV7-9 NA CASSLGTGSYEQYF TGTGCCAGCAGCTTAGGTACAGGGAGCTACGAGCAGTACTTC
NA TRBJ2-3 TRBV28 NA CASSQLVTQYF TGTGCCAGCAGTCAACTAGTGACGCAGTATTTT
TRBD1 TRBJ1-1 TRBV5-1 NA CASRHTGGTEAFF TGCGCCAGCAGGCATACAGGGGGTACTGAAGCTTTCTTT
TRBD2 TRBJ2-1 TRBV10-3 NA CAIRVQGAASGGEQFF TGTGCCATCAGGGTACAGGGGGCGGCTAGCGGGGGGGAGCAGTTCTTC
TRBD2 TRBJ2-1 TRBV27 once CASSPTSGRGNEQFF TGTGCCAGCAGTCCAACTAGCGGGAGAGGCAATGAGCAGTTCTTC
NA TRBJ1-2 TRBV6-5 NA CASSYDTTAGYTF TGTGCCAGCAGTTACGACACGACGGCTGGCTACACCTTC
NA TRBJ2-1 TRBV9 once CASSVGLESSYNEQFF TGTGCCAGCAGCGTAGGACTTGAGAGCTCCTACAATGAGCAGTTCTTC
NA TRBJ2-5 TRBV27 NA CASGFTGPAGTQYF TGTGCCAGCGGGTTCACTGGGCCGGCCGGGACCCAGTACTTC
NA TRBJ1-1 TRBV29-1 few CSVESVRGEIEAFF TGCAGCGTTGAAAGTGTCAGGGGCGAAATTGAAGCTTTCTTT
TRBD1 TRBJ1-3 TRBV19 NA CASSIGDRVVWDSGNTIYF TGTGCCAGTAGTATAGGGGACAGGGTGGTTTGGGACTCTGGAAACACCATATATTTT
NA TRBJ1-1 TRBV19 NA CASTGFTEAFF TGTGCCAGCACGGGTTTCACTGAAGCTTTCTTT
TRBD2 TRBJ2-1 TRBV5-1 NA CASFPLRTSGRADEQFF TGCGCCAGCTTTCCCTTGAGGACTAGCGGGAGGGCCGATGAGCAGTTCTTC